The clone carrying this T cell receptor beta chain showed up just once. Its target is not known. The sample belongs to a study of T cell responses to AZD1222 COVID-19 vaccine. Per the germline V gene, CDR1 is LGHNA and CDR2 is YNFKEQ. This CDR3 region has 15 residues. Trimming took off 1 base at V and 4 bases at J, with 10 bases between the two ends. Whole-study results and caveats: Clonal diversity may have been underestimated, and the donors were mostly white British, with more females than males. Regions left unmutated in variants are reportedly the target of nearly half of spike-specific TCRs. Spike regions recognized by vaccine-associated CD4 TCRs spanned the protein, led by 160-218 and 743-854.

TCRdb keeps only in-frame clones here, not all; method: immunoSEQ multiplex PCR. The sample includes some 85,000 clones, 91% of them seen just once. The sequence was collected from an adult in good health. The sequencing used peripheral blood, collected on day 0 of AZD1222 vaccination. The chain couples TRBV4-2 to TRBJ1-4; D perhaps matches TRBD1 (5 bases). CDR3 protein: CASSQAREVNEKLFF. The CDR3 DNA is TGTGCCAGCAGCCAAGCCAGGGAGGTTAATGAAAAACTGTTTTTT.